This TCR beta chain was recorded in a study of CD8 T cells in Susac syndrome. Treatment-naive patients with stable or active relapsing-remitting disease served as multiple sclerosis controls. The RNA, about 0.45 to 1 ug, was put through reverse transcription using random hexamers. MiXCR, run by TCRdb on the immunoSEQ multiplex PCR reads, gives a single entry per CDR3 protein. The table records approximately 280,000 distinct CDR3 sequences, 70% to 90% of them present only once. The sample was CD8+ T cells from PBMCs. The receptor was isolated from a human donor with multiple sclerosis.

CDR3 sequence: CASSQVQIGQDEKLFF. The CDR3 nucleotides read TGCGCCAGCAGCCAAGTCCAGATAGGACAGGACGAAAAACTGTTTTTT. The chain carries TRBV4-1 and TRBJ1-4; TRBD1 matches at 7 bases. The CDR3 totals 16 residues. Germline CDR1 is MGHRA and CDR2 is YSYEKL. Trimming at V came to 1 base and at J to 8 bases, leaving 10 bases not matched to a gene.